Below, 23 T cell receptor delta chains from the same sample are listed, as sequenced in a study of delta chain sequences of gamma delta T cells. TCRdb re-processed the 5' RACE reads via CATT. This sample carries a few thousand delta-chain clones, approximately 30% of them seen once, and the ten largest clones take approximately 15%. The sample was either unsorted cells or a sorted T cell fraction (not recorded which). The receptors stem from a human donor in good health.

This chain connects TRDV2 to TRDJ1; 11 positions agree with TRDD3. Trimming removed 0 bases from V and 5 bases from J; junction bases left unmatched: 4. This CDR3 is built from 15 residues. Per the germline V gene, CDR1 is GEAIGNYY and CDR2 is EKD. Here the CDR3 reads CACDTLLGDNDKLIF. CDR3 in DNA: TGTGCCTGTGACACCCTACTGGGGGATAATGATAAACTCATCTTT.

This chain links TRDV2 with TRDJ1; TRDD3 aligns across 11 bases. CDR3 length equals 21 residues. J gave up 2 bases and V 4 bases, and 23 bases lay outside the gene matches. Germline V gives CDR1 GEAIGNYY, CDR2 EKD. The CDR3 nucleotides are TGTGCCTGTGATCCGATTCGGGACTGGGGGATAAGCGGTGGAAAAACCGATAAACTCATCTTT. It specifies CACDPIRDWGISGGKTDKLIF.

V gene TRDV2 combines with J gene TRDJ1; TRDD3 aligns across 9 bases. The ends lost 1 base at V and 3 bases at J; junction bases unmatched: 8. The CDR3 sequence is 16 residues long. Germline values: CDR1 GEAIGNYY, CDR2 EKD. DNA for the CDR3: TGTGCCTGTGACACGGTTGGGGGATATCAGGCCGATAAACTCATCTTT. This encodes CACDTVGGYQADKLIF.

This clone has only a few counts. V gene TRDV2 combines with J gene TRDJ1, with 7 bases matching TRDD3. The V gene end was trimmed by 0 bases and the J gene end by 1 base; junction bases not matched to a gene: 19. This CDR3 contains 20 residues. The germline CDR1 and CDR2 sequences are GEAIGNYY and EKD. In DNA, the CDR3 is TGTGCCTGTGACACCGGAATAAGAGGGGGGGATTCAAGGGCCACCGATAAACTCATCTTT. Its protein product is CACDTGIRGGDSRATDKLIF.

This clone is classed as medium-sized. The sample holds other DNA sequences that translate to the same CDR3. The chain is built from TRDV2 and TRDJ1; no firm D call. V lost 3 bases and J lost 0, with 19 bases in between. The CDR3 sequence is 17 residues long. The germline gives CDR1 GEAIGNYY, CDR2 EKD. As DNA, the CDR3 is TGTGCCTGTGACGACATTGGGCCAATTGCTTACACCGATAAACTCATCTTT. Protein product: CACDDIGPIAYTDKLIF.

This clone is labeled as medium-sized. This chain uses TRDV2 with TRDJ1; 10 bases are shared with TRDD3. Germline loops: CDR1 GEAIGNYY, CDR2 EKD. J gave up 3 bases and V 3 bases, and 9 bases lay outside the gene matches. CDR3 length: 16 amino acids. The CDR3: CACDSVGDTSPDKLIF. Written as DNA, the CDR3 is TGTGCCTGTGACTCCGTGGGGGATACTTCCCCCGATAAACTCATCTTT.

Only a few counts were recorded for this clone. The genes are TRDV2 and TRDJ1; TRDD3 agrees at 10 bases. Germline V gene lookup returns CDR1 GEAIGNYY and CDR2 EKD. The V and J ends lost 0 bases and 4 bases, in that order; junction bases with no gene match: 7. The CDR3 is 16 residues long. The CDR3 bases are TGTGCCTGTGACACCGCCGGTGGGGGATACCGCGATAAACTCATCTTT. Translation gives CACDTAGGGYRDKLIF.

In DNA form, the CDR3 reads TGTGCCTGTGACACCCTCTCGGGGAGTGGGGGATTAGGACTCATCTTT. Its protein is CACDTLSGSGGLGLIF. The chain couples TRDV2 to TRDJ1; 8 nucleotides match TRDD3. Per the germline V gene, CDR1 is GEAIGNYY and CDR2 is EKD. The J segment lost 10 bases and the V segment lost 0 bases, leaving 15 bases of the junction unmatched. The CDR3 covers 16 residues.

A remark on this clone: A far larger clone is a single base away, which makes a read error likely. This sample also contains other DNA sequences that code for the same CDR3. This rearrangement joins TRDV2 to TRDJ3; 8 nucleotides match TRDD3. Germline V gene data show CDR1 as GEAIGNYY and CDR2 as EKD. The CDR3 spans 18 residues. CDR3: CACDSTGGRTWDTRQMFF. In nucleotides, the CDR3 is TGTGCCTGCGACAGTACTGGGGGGCGTACCTGGGACACCCGACAGATGTTTTTC.

This clone qualifies as medium-sized. The chain joins TRDV2 to TRDJ3, with 11 bases lining up with TRDD3. The length of the CDR3 is 21 residues. V shed 0 bases, J shed 2 bases, and the junction held 11 bases outside the gene matches. Per germline, CDR1 GEAIGNYY and CDR2 EKD. CDR3 in amino acids: CACDTGDWSGGYPWDTRQMFF. The CDR3 DNA reads as TGTGCCTGTGACACCGGAGATTGGTCTGGGGGATACCCCTGGGACACCCGACAGATGTTTTTC.

Judged by abundance, this clone is large. The V and J genes are TRDV2 and TRDJ1, with D possibly being TRDD3 (5 bases). In germline, CDR1 is GEAIGNYY, CDR2 EKD. Trimming removed 3 bases from V and 0 bases from J, with 19 bases in between. This CDR3 comprises 17 residues. In DNA form, the CDR3 reads TGTGCCTGTGACTCGATTCGACGTACTGGCGACACCGATAAACTCATCTTT. This codes for CACDSIRRTGDTDKLIF.

The chain joins TRDV2 to TRDJ1; TRDD3 might be the D (6 bases). This CDR3 is built from 17 residues. The germline V gene has CDR1 GEAIGNYY and CDR2 EKD. Trimming shortened V by 3 bases and J by 0 bases, and 19 bases separated the two germline ends. In DNA, the CDR3 is TGTGCCTGTGACGCCCTGAGCTGGGGTCAGTACACCGATAAACTCATCTTT. Amino acid sequence: CACDALSWGQYTDKLIF.

This clone showed up just a few times. The V gene is TRDV2, the J gene TRDJ1, with 8 bases that match TRDD3. The V gene's germline CDR1 is GEAIGNYY and CDR2 EKD. With V trimmed by 3 bases and J by 0 bases, 11 bases remained unmatched. The CDR3 is 17 residues long. CDR3 region: CACDALVVGDYTDKLIF. CDR3 coding DNA: TGTGCCTGTGACGCGCTCGTGGTGGGGGATTACACCGATAAACTCATCTTT.

The rearrangement joins TRDV2 to TRDJ1; maybe TRDD3 (6 bases). Germline assignment: CDR1 GEAIGNYY and CDR2 EKD. The CDR3 sequence is 16 residues long. The ends were cut back, 0 bases at V and 8 bases at J, with 21 bases in the middle. The DNA for the CDR3 is TGTGCCTGTGACACCGTACTCGGGGGGACGAGTAGGAAACTCATCTTT. Translated, it gives CACDTVLGGTSRKLIF.

This sequence joins TRDV2 and TRDJ1, with 11 bases identical to TRDD3. The CDR3 covers 16 residues. The V gene end was trimmed by 0 bases and the J gene end by 3 bases; junction bases not matched to a gene: 5. The germline V gene encodes CDR1 GEAIGNYY and CDR2 EKD. The CDR3 DNA is TGTGCCTGTGACACCGTGGGGGATACGAGTGCCGATAAACTCATCTTT. Protein: CACDTVGDTSADKLIF.

This clone is deemed medium-sized. The rearrangement joins TRDV2 to TRDJ1; 7 bases line up with TRDD3. The V segment lost 3 bases and the J segment 4 bases; nucleotides outside the gene matches: 13. There are 16 residues in the CDR3. Germline assignment: CDR1 GEAIGNYY and CDR2 EKD. Here the CDR3 DNA reads TGTGCCTGTGACCCTACTGGGGTTCGTACGGGCGATAAACTCATCTTT. It specifies CACDPTGVRTGDKLIF.

This chain uses TRDV2 with TRDJ3; TRDD3 is a possible D gene (5 bases). This CDR3 has 17 amino acids. V was pared by 3 bases and J by 0 bases, with 11 bases between. Looked up from germline, CDR1 is GEAIGNYY and CDR2 is EKD. This chain's CDR3 is CACDSGGRSWDTRQMFF. CDR3 coding DNA: TGTGCCTGTGACTCCGGGGGTCGCTCCTGGGACACCCGACAGATGTTTTTC.

On this clone: A far larger clone lies a single base away; this is likely a read error. The identical CDR3 is also encoded by other nucleotide sequences in the sample. The chain has TRDV2 and TRDJ1; 8 positions match TRDD3. CDR3 length equals 19 residues. The germline gives CDR1 GEAIGNYY, CDR2 EKD. In DNA, the CDR3 is TGTGCCTGTGACATGGTTTATGGTACTGGGGGCCATTTTGCCGATAAACTCATTTTT. Translating gives CACDMVYGTGGHFADKLIF.

This clone is labeled medium-sized (0.01 to 0.1%). The V call is TRDV2, the J call TRDJ1, with 11 bases lining up with TRDD3. The CDR3 extends over 19 amino acids. J was trimmed by 2 bases and V by 1 base; bases with no gene match: 14. Per the germline V gene, CDR1 is GEAIGNYY and CDR2 is EKD. The CDR3 DNA is TGTGCCTGTGACACTATGGTTGGGGGATACGCCAATTGGACCGATAAACTCATCTTT. This gives the protein CACDTMVGGYANWTDKLIF.

By proportion, this clone is medium-sized. The CDR3: CACDTLLGESLEYTDKLIF. The CDR3 DNA follows: TGTGCCTGTGACACCTTACTGGGGGAGTCCTTGGAATACACCGATAAACTCATCTTT. V is TRDV2 and J is TRDJ1; 9 bases line up with TRDD3. The CDR3 spans 19 residues. After removal of 0 bases from V and 0 bases from J, the junction contained 13 bases not matched to a gene. Germline assignment: CDR1 GEAIGNYY and CDR2 EKD.

In its sample, this clone ranks as medium-sized. The rearrangement joins TRDV2 to TRDJ1; TRDD3 matches at 11 bases. CDR1 and CDR2 (germline): GEAIGNYY, EKD. With 0 bases clipped from V and 3 bases from J, the junction kept 17 bases outside the gene matches. The CDR3 has 20 residues. CDR3 amino acids: CACDTGFPLRVGDTPDKLIF. The CDR3 DNA sequence: TGTGCCTGTGACACCGGTTTCCCCCTTCGAGTGGGGGATACGCCCGATAAACTCATCTTT.

The table lists this clone with a few counts. This may be a read error, as it is one base from a much larger clone. Additional DNA sequences in this sample encode the identical CDR3. V and J are TRDV2 and TRDJ1; 12 bases map to TRDD3. The germline gives CDR1 GEAIGNYY, CDR2 EKD. CDR3 length: 18 residues. The CDR3 DNA sequence: TGCGCCTGTGTCCCGTTAGTACTGGGGGATACCGAGACCGATAAACTCATCTTT. Translation gives CACVPLVLGDTETDKLIF.

This clone is labeled as medium-sized. J is TRDJ1 and V is TRDV2; D gene uncertain. Germline assignment: CDR1 GEAIGNYY and CDR2 EKD. The V end lost 0 bases, the J end lost 2 bases, and 12 bases lay between the germline ends. The CDR3 has 15 amino acids. This chain's CDR3 is CACDTVLNKTDKLIF. CDR3 nucleotide sequence: TGTGCCTGTGACACCGTACTGAATAAAACCGATAAACTCATCTTT.